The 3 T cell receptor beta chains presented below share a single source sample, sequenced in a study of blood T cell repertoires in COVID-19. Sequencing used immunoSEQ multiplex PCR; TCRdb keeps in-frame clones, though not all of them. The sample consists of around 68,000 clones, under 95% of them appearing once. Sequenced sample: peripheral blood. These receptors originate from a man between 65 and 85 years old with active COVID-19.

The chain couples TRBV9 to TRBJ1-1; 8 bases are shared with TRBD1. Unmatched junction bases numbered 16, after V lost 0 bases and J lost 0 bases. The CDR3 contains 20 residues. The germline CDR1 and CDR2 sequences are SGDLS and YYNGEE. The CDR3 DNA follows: TGTGCCAGCAGCGTAGACTACCTTCCAGGGGGCAACGTTATGAACACTGAAGCTTTCTTT. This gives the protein CASSVDYLPGGNVMNTEAFF.

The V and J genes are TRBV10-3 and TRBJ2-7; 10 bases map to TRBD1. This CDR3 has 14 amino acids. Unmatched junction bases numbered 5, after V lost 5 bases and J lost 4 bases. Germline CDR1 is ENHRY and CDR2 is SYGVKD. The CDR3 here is CAISQGTGAYEQYV. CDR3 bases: TGTGCCATCAGTCAAGGGACAGGGGCTTACGAGCAGTACGTC.

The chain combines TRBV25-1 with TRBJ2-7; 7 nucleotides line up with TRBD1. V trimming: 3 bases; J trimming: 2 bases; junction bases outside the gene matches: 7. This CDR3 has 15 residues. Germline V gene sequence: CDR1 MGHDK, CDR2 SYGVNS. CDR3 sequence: CASSDPAGTAYEQYF. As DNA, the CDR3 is TGTGCCAGCAGTGACCCAGCCGGGACAGCCTACGAGCAGTACTTC.